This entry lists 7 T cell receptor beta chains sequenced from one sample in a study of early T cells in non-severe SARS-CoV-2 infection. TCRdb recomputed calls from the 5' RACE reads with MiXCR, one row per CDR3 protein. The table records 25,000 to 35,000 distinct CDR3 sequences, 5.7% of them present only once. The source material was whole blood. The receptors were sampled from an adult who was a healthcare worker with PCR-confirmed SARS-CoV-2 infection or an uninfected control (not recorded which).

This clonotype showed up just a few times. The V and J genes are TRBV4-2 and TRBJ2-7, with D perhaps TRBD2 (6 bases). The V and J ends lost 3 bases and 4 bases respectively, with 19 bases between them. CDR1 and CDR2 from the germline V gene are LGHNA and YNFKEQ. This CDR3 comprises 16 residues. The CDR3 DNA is TGTGCCAGCAGCCATCCAAACCGCGCGGGGTCGTACGAGCAGTACTTC. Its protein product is CASSHPNRAGSYEQYF.

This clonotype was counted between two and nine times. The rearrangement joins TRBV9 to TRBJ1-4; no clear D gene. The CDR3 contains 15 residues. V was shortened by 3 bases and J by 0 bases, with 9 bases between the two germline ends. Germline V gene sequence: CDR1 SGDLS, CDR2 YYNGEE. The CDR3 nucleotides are TGTGCCAGCAGCGCCCACTCCACAACTAATGAAAAACTGTTTTTT. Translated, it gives CASSAHSTTNEKLFF.

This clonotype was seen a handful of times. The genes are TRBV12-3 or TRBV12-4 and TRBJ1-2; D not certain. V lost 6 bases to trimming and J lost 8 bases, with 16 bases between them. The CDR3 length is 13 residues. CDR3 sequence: CASSPDGPEGYTF. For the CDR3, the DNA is TGTGCCAGCAGCCCGGACGGACCTGAGGGCTACACCTTC.

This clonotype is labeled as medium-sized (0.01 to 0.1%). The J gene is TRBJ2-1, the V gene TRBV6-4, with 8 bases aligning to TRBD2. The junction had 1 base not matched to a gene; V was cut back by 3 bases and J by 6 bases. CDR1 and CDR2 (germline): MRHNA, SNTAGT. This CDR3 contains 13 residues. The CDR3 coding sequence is TGTGCCAGCAGTGATGGGACTAGCAATGAGCAGTTCTTC. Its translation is CASSDGTSNEQFF.

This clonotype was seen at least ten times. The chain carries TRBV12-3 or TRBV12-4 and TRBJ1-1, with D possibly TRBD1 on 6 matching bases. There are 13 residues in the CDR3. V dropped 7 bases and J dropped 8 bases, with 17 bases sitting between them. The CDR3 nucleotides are TGTGCCAGCAACAACAGGGTCGGGACGGAAGCTTTCTTT. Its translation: CASNNRVGTEAFF.

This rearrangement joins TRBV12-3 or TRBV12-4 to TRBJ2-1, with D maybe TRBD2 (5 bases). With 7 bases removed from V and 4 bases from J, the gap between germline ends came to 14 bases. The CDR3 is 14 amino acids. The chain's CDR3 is CASTPRTGYNEQFF. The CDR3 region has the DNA TGTGCCAGCACCCCACGCACGGGATACAATGAGCAGTTCTTC.

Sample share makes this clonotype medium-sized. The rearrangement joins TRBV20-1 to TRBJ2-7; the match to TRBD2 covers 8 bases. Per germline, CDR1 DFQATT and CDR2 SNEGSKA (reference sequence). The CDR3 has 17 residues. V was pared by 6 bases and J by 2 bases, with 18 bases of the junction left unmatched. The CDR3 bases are TGCAGTGCCAAGGACACCCAGGGCAGCGGGGGTCCCTACGAGCAGTACTTC. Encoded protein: CSAKDTQGSGGPYEQYF.